The next 19 T cell receptor beta chains were all read from a single sample in a study of technical replicates of blood from several donors. The method was immunoSEQ multiplex PCR; TCRdb's version includes in-frame clones alone and lacks a portion of them. The sample has fewer than 100,000 clones, 95% to 98% seen once. Sample: T cells isolated from PBMCs. These TCRs come from a human donor in good health.

The rearrangement joins TRBV27 to TRBJ2-1; TRBD2 aligns across 8 bases. This CDR3 is built from 13 residues. V lost 2 bases to trimming and J lost 9 bases; unmatched junction nucleotides: 3. From germline, CDR1 is MNHEY and CDR2 SMNVEV (reference sequence). CDR3 in amino acids: CASSLRLASEQFF. The CDR3 coding sequence is TGTGCCAGCAGTTTACGACTAGCGTCTGAGCAGTTCTTC.

V usage is TRBV7-9 and J usage is TRBJ1-2, with 10 bases fitting TRBD1. J lost 2 bases, V lost 5 bases, and 11 bases had no gene match. The CDR3 loop spans 17 amino acids. CDR1 SEHNR and CDR2 FQNEAQ come from the germline V gene (reference sequence). CDR3 sequence reads: CASSDVLTGGLNYGYTF. CDR3 sequence (DNA): TGTGCCAGCAGCGACGTCCTGACAGGGGGCTTAAACTATGGCTACACCTTC.

This clone appeared a single time. The gene calls are TRBV11-3 and TRBJ2-7, with D unresolved. Trimming removed 0 bases at V and 6 bases at J, with 12 bases between. Per germline, CDR1 SGHNT and CDR2 YENEEA. The CDR3 spans 14 residues. CDR3 loop: CASSLDTNSAEQYF. The CDR3 region has the DNA TGTGCCAGCAGCTTAGATACAAACAGTGCCGAGCAGTACTTC.

The chain joins TRBV6-5 to TRBJ1-1, with 8 bases fitting TRBD1. The CDR3 loop spans 13 amino acids. Trimming cost V 9 bases and J 3 bases; bases outside gene matches: 6. The germline CDR1 and CDR2 sequences are MNHEY and SVGAGI. In DNA form, the CDR3 reads TGTGCCAGTTCGCAGGGGGCAGACACTGAAGCTTTCTTT. It specifies CASSQGADTEAFF.

This sequence joins TRBV7-9 and TRBJ1-1; 7 bases line up with TRBD1. There are 14 residues in the CDR3. With V trimmed by 6 bases and J by 0 bases, 4 bases remained unmatched. In germline, CDR1 is SEHNR, CDR2 FQNEAQ (reference sequence). The CDR3 sequence is CASRRGRMNTEAFF. The CDR3 DNA reads as TGTGCCAGCAGGAGGGGGCGGATGAACACTGAAGCTTTCTTT.

The genes are TRBV15 and TRBJ2-1; no clear D. V was trimmed by 6 bases and J by 3 bases, leaving 9 bases between them. Germline V gives CDR1 LNHNV, CDR2 YYDKDF (reference sequence). The CDR3 extends over 13 amino acids. CDR3 nucleotides: TGTGCCACCAGAAACGGGTACTACAATGAGCAGTTCTTC. Its protein product is CATRNGYYNEQFF.

This sequence joins TRBV13 and TRBJ1-5, with 8 bases lining up with TRBD1. Trimming at V came to 5 bases and at J to 6 bases, leaving 0 bases not matched to a gene. The CDR3 length is 12 residues. CDR1 and CDR2 from the germline V gene are PRHDT and FYEKMQ (reference sequence). The CDR3 DNA is TGTGCCAGCAGCGACAGGGGTCAGCCCCAGCATTTT. It is translated as CASSDRGQPQHF.

The chain links TRBV10-3 to TRBJ2-7, with 7 positions matching TRBD1. V was pared by 4 bases and J by 7 bases, with 19 bases of the junction left unmatched. The CDR3 totals 17 residues. The V gene's germline CDR1 is ENHRY and CDR2 SYGVKD. The CDR3 DNA follows: TGTGCCATCAGTGGACAGGGTGCTCCCTCTATCCTAAGGGAGCAGTACTTC. This gives the protein CAISGQGAPSILREQYF.

The chain combines TRBV7-6 with TRBJ2-7, with TRBD2 matching over 10 bases. Germline CDR1 and CDR2: SGHVS and FNYEAQ. The CDR3 runs 14 residues. Germline trimming cut 1 base from V and 3 bases from J; bases unmatched to any gene: 0. CDR3 loop: CASSLVAGGYEQYF. DNA of the CDR3: TGTGCCAGCAGCTTAGTAGCGGGAGGCTACGAGCAGTACTTC.

This sequence joins TRBV18 and TRBJ2-1; 9 bases are a match to TRBD2. V gave up 9 bases and J gave up 1 base; unmatched junction bases: 13. CDR1 KGHSH and CDR2 LQKENI come from the germline V gene. The CDR3 totals 17 residues. CDR3 in DNA: TGTGCCAGTCGCCTCCCACGAGCGGGAGGATCCTACAATGAGCAGTTCTTC. Its protein is CASRLPRAGGSYNEQFF.

CDR3 in amino acids: CASSDLAQRVYNEQFF. CDR3 in DNA: TGTGCCAGTAGTGACCTAGCCCAGCGGGTGTACAATGAGCAGTTCTTC. V usage is TRBV19 and J usage is TRBJ2-1; D is possibly TRBD2 (6 bases). V lost 5 bases and J lost 4, with 18 bases in between. There are 16 residues in the CDR3. Germline CDR1 and CDR2: LNHDA and SQIVND (reference sequence).

This clone was found once. V and J are TRBV5-1 and TRBJ2-3, with a tentative D call TRBD2 (6 bases). The length of the CDR3 is 15 residues. Trimming removed 4 bases from V and 0 bases from J, with 12 bases in between. Germline V gene lookup returns CDR1 SGHRS and CDR2 YFSETQ. CDR3 sequence (DNA): TGCGCCAGCAGCCCAACCGGGACTAGCACAGATACGCAGTATTTT. Its translation is CASSPTGTSTDTQYF.

In nucleotides, the CDR3 is TGTGCCAGCTCACCAGGCATGCCCAGGGGTTCGGAAGAGACCCAGTACTTC. Amino acid sequence: CASSPGMPRGSEETQYF. This chain connects TRBV18 to TRBJ2-5, with TRBD1 as a possible D gene (6 bases). Germline V gene sequence: CDR1 KGHSH, CDR2 LQKENI. CDR3 size: 17 residues. V dropped 2 bases and J dropped 3 bases, with 19 bases sitting between them.

The chain carries TRBV7-8 and TRBJ2-1, with 9 bases lining up with TRBD2. Germline V CDR1 and CDR2: SGHVS, FQNEAQ. V was clipped by 6 bases and J by 3 bases; unmatched bases: 9. The CDR3 totals 16 residues. The DNA for the CDR3 is TGTGCCAGCAGGCCACCCCGCGGGGGGGTCTACAATGAGCAGTTCTTC. This translates into CASRPPRGGVYNEQFF.

This chain joins TRBV15 and TRBJ2-1; TRBD2 agrees at 9 bases. The CDR3 totals 15 residues. Losses at the gene ends were 3 bases for V and 3 bases for J; bases not matched to a gene: 3. Germline CDR1 reads LNHNV; CDR2 reads YYDKDF (reference sequence). The CDR3 spells CATSRLAGIYNEQFF. In nucleotides, the CDR3 is TGTGCCACCAGCAGGCTAGCGGGGATCTACAATGAGCAGTTCTTC.

The CDR3 DNA is TGTGCCAGCAGTTTATCGCAGGGGGAGCTAATCGGGGAGCTGTTTTTT. This sequence encodes CASSLSQGELIGELFF. The J gene is TRBJ2-2, the V gene TRBV27; 7 nucleotides agree with TRBD1. The CDR3 contains 16 residues. V lost 0 bases, J lost 7 bases, and 8 bases stayed unmatched. Germline CDR1 reads MNHEY; CDR2 reads SMNVEV (reference sequence).

The chain is built from TRBV20-1 and TRBJ2-7; D is unresolved. Trimming pared 6 bases from V and 7 bases from J, leaving 13 bases between. This CDR3 is built from 11 residues. Per the germline V gene, CDR1 is DFQATT and CDR2 is SNEGSKA (reference sequence). CDR3 region: CSAIGALEQYF. DNA of the CDR3: TGCAGTGCAATAGGAGCGCTTGAGCAGTACTTC.

This clone was picked up one time. The chain combines TRBV4-1 with TRBJ2-3; the match to TRBD2 covers 8 bases. The V segment lost 1 base and the J segment 3 bases; nucleotides outside the gene matches: 6. Germline V CDR1 and CDR2: MGHRA, YSYEKL. This CDR3 is built from 16 residues. CDR3 sequence reads: CASSQAFASGTDTQYF. The CDR3 region has the DNA TGCGCCAGCAGCCAAGCTTTTGCTAGCGGGACAGATACGCAGTATTTT.

The CDR3 coding sequence is TGTGCCAGCAGTTCCGGGACTCCCACCTACAATGAGCAGTTCTTC. Translated: CASSSGTPTYNEQFF. The gene calls are TRBV28 and TRBJ2-1, with D possibly matching TRBD2 (6 bases). The CDR3 runs 15 residues. V lost 4 bases, J lost 2 bases, and 12 bases lay in between. Germline values: CDR1 MDHEN, CDR2 SYDVKM. Full variable domain (missing parts from reference TRBV28 and TRBJ2-1): DVKVTQSSRYLVKRTGEKVFLECVQDMDHENMFWYRQDPGLGLRLIYFSYDVKMKEKGDIPEGYSVSREKKERFSLILESASTNQTSMYLCASSSGTPTYNEQFFGPGTRLTVL.